These 28 T cell receptor beta chains came from one sample sequenced in a study of shared clonotypes between healthy human individuals. Measured with immunoSEQ multiplex PCR; TCRdb has only the in-frame clones, and not every one. The table includes around 1.4 million clones, 97% to 99% detected once. The sequencing sample was made of naive CD4+ T cells sorted from blood. The subset here: CD45RA+ positively selected. Every receptor here comes from a man aged 30 to 39 in good health.

This clone has just one count. The same CDR3 arises from other DNA sequences in this sample as well. The chain links TRBV5-1 to TRBJ2-2; 8 bases are shared with TRBD1. Germline CDR1 SGHRS, CDR2 YFSETQ. The CDR3 runs 15 residues. After removal of 2 bases from V and 1 base from J, the junction contained 1 base not matched to a gene. CDR3 protein: CASSFGTGNTGELFF. DNA of the CDR3: TGCGCCAGCAGCTTTGGGACAGGGAACACCGGGGAGCTGTTTTTT.

This chain uses TRBV29-1 with TRBJ2-3; 9 nucleotides match TRBD2. This CDR3 contains 15 residues. Germline V gives CDR1 SQVTM, CDR2 ANQGSEA. V was clipped by 3 bases and J by 4 bases; unmatched bases: 8. The CDR3 sequence is CSVDSIAGVSDTQYF. In DNA form, the CDR3 reads TGCAGCGTTGATTCGATAGCGGGAGTATCAGATACGCAGTATTTT.

The CDR3 nucleotides are TGTGCCAGTAGGTTAGCGGGGGACCTCTCGGGCTACAATGAGCAGTTCTTC. It specifies CASRLAGDLSGYNEQFF. The V call is TRBV19, the J call TRBJ2-1; 9 bases are shared with TRBD2. Germline CDR1 LNHDA, CDR2 SQIVND (reference sequence). The trim removed 6 bases at V and 3 bases at J, leaving 12 bases unmatched. This CDR3 is built from 17 residues.

This chain links TRBV5-5 with TRBJ2-1; D not resolved. Trimming removed 4 bases at V and 3 bases at J, with 14 bases between. Germline-derived CDR1 and CDR2 are SGHKS and YYEKEE (reference sequence). CDR3 length: 15 residues. CDR3 bases: TGTGCCAGCAGCCGAGAAATAACAAGCTACAATGAGCAGTTCTTC. Amino acids: CASSREITSYNEQFF.

The CDR3 protein is CASSPGSRGNTIYF. The CDR3, as DNA: TGTGCCAGCTCACCAGGGTCCCGGGGAAACACCATATATTTT. The chain couples TRBV18 to TRBJ1-3; D not resolved. Germline V gene lookup returns CDR1 KGHSH and CDR2 LQKENI. This CDR3 spans 14 amino acids. Trimming pared 2 bases from V and 4 bases from J, leaving 9 bases between.

CDR3 sequence reads: CTSSGTSGETQYF. As DNA, the CDR3 is TGCACCAGCAGCGGGACTAGCGGGGAGACCCAGTACTTC. V usage is TRBV1 and J usage is TRBJ2-5; the table's D call, TRBD2, was not checked against the DNA. TRBV1 is a documented pseudogene. This CDR3 region has 13 residues.

The V and J genes are TRBV18 and TRBJ1-5; tentative D call: TRBD1 (6 bases). Germline V gives CDR1 KGHSH, CDR2 LQKENI. The V end lost 4 bases, the J end lost 3 bases, and 10 bases lay between the germline ends. The CDR3 sequence is 14 residues long. The CDR3: CASSLGQPNQPQHF. The CDR3 coding sequence is TGTGCCAGCTCACTAGGACAGCCCAATCAGCCCCAGCATTTT. Looking up the rest from reference TRBV18 and TRBJ1-5 gives the full variable domain: NAGVMQNPRHLVRRRGQEARLRCSPMKGHSHVYWYRQLPEEGLKFMVYLQKENIIDESGMPKERFSAEFPKEGPSILRIQQVVRGDSAAYFCASSLGQPNQPQHFGDGTRLSIL.

The chain links TRBV2 to TRBJ1-1; 8 nucleotides match TRBD1. CDR1 is SNHLY, CDR2 FYNNEI, per germline. The CDR3 is 13 amino acids. V lost 6 bases to trimming and J lost 7 bases; unmatched junction nucleotides: 7. CDR3: CASSRDRSFEAFF. Written as DNA, the CDR3 is TGTGCCAGCAGCCGGGACAGGAGTTTTGAAGCTTTCTTT.

The chain employs TRBV18 and TRBJ2-3; 9 bases match TRBD1. With 2 bases clipped from V and 10 bases from J, the junction kept 13 bases outside the gene matches. CDR3 length: 16 residues. The germline V gene has CDR1 KGHSH and CDR2 LQKENI. The CDR3 DNA is TGTGCCAGCTCACCAACCACAGGGGGCATGGAATATCCGCAGTATTTT. Its translation is CASSPTTGGMEYPQYF. The full variable domain, rest sourced from reference TRBV18 and TRBJ2-3, is NAGVMQNPRHLVRRRGQEARLRCSPMKGHSHVYWYRQLPEEGLKFMVYLQKENIIDESGMPKERFSAEFPKEGPSILRIQQVVRGDSAAYFCASSPTTGGMEYPQYFGPGTRLTVL.

In its sample, this clone was seen once. V and J are TRBV6-6 and TRBJ1-1; D not resolved. The CDR3 totals 14 residues. V was trimmed by 2 bases and J by 3 bases, leaving 10 bases between them. Germline V CDR1 and CDR2: MNHNY, SVGAGI (reference sequence). CDR3 coding DNA: TGTGCCAGCAGTTACGCAGGACGGGACACTGAAGCTTTCTTT. Translating it yields CASSYAGRDTEAFF.

A single count supports this clone. The rearrangement joins TRBV15 to TRBJ2-2; D possibly corresponds to TRBD2 (6 bases). Trimming shortened V by 3 bases and J by 0 bases, and 11 bases separated the two germline ends. The CDR3 is 16 amino acids. The germline V gene has CDR1 LNHNV and CDR2 YYDKDF (reference sequence). CDR3 sequence: CATSRAGTANTGELFF. CDR3 nucleotides: TGTGCCACCAGCAGGGCCGGGACTGCGAACACCGGGGAGCTGTTTTTT.

Only a few counts were recorded for this clone. This rearrangement joins TRBV6-5 to TRBJ2-7; TRBD2 might be the D (5 bases). The CDR3 is made up of 11 amino acids. V lost 8 bases to trimming and J lost 6 bases, with 11 bases between them. The germline V gene encodes CDR1 MNHEY and CDR2 SVGAGI. This chain's CDR3 is CASGEWGEQYF. The CDR3 DNA follows: TGTGCCAGCGGGGAGTGGGGCGAGCAGTACTTC.

This sequence joins TRBV30 and TRBJ1-1; no definite D call. Trimming shortened V by 0 bases and J by 6 bases, and 14 bases separated the two germline ends. The CDR3 contains 14 residues. The germline gives CDR1 GTSNPN, CDR2 SVGIG (reference sequence). DNA of the CDR3: TGTGCCTGGAGTGTACAGATTAAGGCTCCTGAAGCTTTCTTT. Protein sequence: CAWSVQIKAPEAFF.

The table lists this clone with a count of one. The same CDR3 is also encoded by other DNA sequences in this sample. The gene calls are TRBV18 and TRBJ2-2; TRBD2 might be the D (6 bases). V was pared by 0 bases and J by 4 bases, with 9 bases between. Germline-derived CDR1 and CDR2 are KGHSH and LQKENI. This CDR3 is built from 15 residues. The CDR3 is CASSPPSGSTGELFF. CDR3 DNA: TGTGCCAGCTCACCACCTAGCGGCTCCACCGGGGAGCTGTTTTTT.

The chain carries TRBV18 and TRBJ1-5; perhaps TRBD1 as D (5 bases). CDR3 length equals 15 residues. Trimming took 3 bases from V and 3 from J, leaving 12 bases between them. The germline CDR1 and CDR2 sequences are KGHSH and LQKENI. The CDR3 DNA reads TGTGCCAGCTCACCTTTACGACAGTTCAATCAGCCCCAGCATTTT. Translating gives CASSPLRQFNQPQHF.

V gene TRBV25-1 combines with J gene TRBJ2-1; D is perhaps TRBD2 (6 bases). Trimming cost V 2 bases and J 4 bases, with 12 bases left between them. CDR1 and CDR2 from the germline V gene are MGHDK and SYGVNS. The CDR3 runs to 15 residues. This CDR3 reads CASSERGSGYNEQFF. CDR3 coding DNA: TGTGCCAGCAGTGAACGGGGGTCTGGTTACAATGAGCAGTTCTTC.

A single count supports this clone. The V gene is TRBV21-1, the J gene TRBJ2-7. TRBV21-1 counts as a pseudogene. The CDR3 covers 11 residues. CDR3 nucleotides: TGTGCCAGCAGCATAGCGCACGAGCAGTACTTC. It specifies CASSIAHEQYF.

The rearrangement joins TRBV4-3 to TRBJ2-7, with unresolved D. Trimming left V 5 bases short and J 0 bases short, with 14 bases between. Germline CDR1 LGHNA, CDR2 YSLEER. The CDR3 loop spans 15 amino acids. The CDR3 DNA reads TGCGCCAGCAGCGTAGCATGGGGAAGCTCCTACGAGCAGTACTTC. This gives the protein CASSVAWGSSYEQYF.

As regards this clone: Other nucleotide sequences in the sample specify the same CDR3. V usage is TRBV5-1 and J usage is TRBJ2-1; 10 nucleotides line up with TRBD2. The J segment lost 2 bases and the V segment lost 4 bases, leaving 3 bases of the junction unmatched. The CDR3 length is 15 residues. Looked up from germline, CDR1 is SGHRS and CDR2 is YFSETQ. The CDR3 sequence: CASSPTSGTYNEQFF. Written as DNA, the CDR3 is TGCGCCAGCAGCCCCACTAGCGGGACCTACAATGAGCAGTTCTTC.

The rearrangement joins TRBV2 to TRBJ1-2, with unresolved D. Germline CDR1 and CDR2: SNHLY and FYNNEI. The CDR3 extends over 13 amino acids. Trimming shortened V by 3 bases and J by 2 bases, and 7 bases separated the two germline ends. The CDR3 loop reads CASSDSKNYGYTF. In DNA form, the CDR3 reads TGTGCCAGCAGTGATAGCAAGAACTATGGCTACACCTTC.

The chain couples TRBV29-1 to TRBJ2-7; the match to TRBD2 covers 11 bases. The trim removed 6 bases at V and 5 bases at J, leaving 9 bases unmatched. This CDR3 contains 14 residues. Germline-derived CDR1 and CDR2 are SQVTM and ANQGSEA. Here the CDR3 reads CSVLNSGRADEQYF. The CDR3 bases are TGCAGCGTACTAAATAGCGGGAGGGCTGACGAGCAGTACTTC.

The V and J genes are TRBV7-6 and TRBJ2-1, with D possibly matching TRBD2 (6 bases). Germline assignment: CDR1 SGHVS and CDR2 FNYEAQ. This CDR3 is built from 14 residues. V was cut by 1 base and J by 6 bases, with 10 bases left in between. The chain's CDR3 is CASSLVSGGNEQFF. The CDR3 bases are TGTGCCAGCAGCTTAGTTAGCGGCGGCAATGAGCAGTTCTTC.

V and J are TRBV14 and TRBJ2-2; 9 bases align to TRBD2. V lost 0 bases and J lost 1; bases outside the gene matches: 6. There are 18 residues in the CDR3. Germline values: CDR1 SGHDN, CDR2 FVKESK. CDR3 coding DNA: TGTGCCAGCAGCCAAGACTTGATGACTAGCGGGAACACCGGGGAGCTGTTTTTT. Amino acids: CASSQDLMTSGNTGELFF.

The rearrangement joins TRBV4-3 to TRBJ2-7, with D unclear. This CDR3 has 15 residues. CDR1 and CDR2 from the germline V gene are LGHNA and YSLEER. V was cut by 0 bases and J by 0 bases, with 9 bases left in between. This CDR3 reads CASSQETGRSYEQYF. CDR3 in DNA: TGCGCCAGCAGCCAAGAGACTGGGCGCTCCTACGAGCAGTACTTC.

This clone has only one observation. Different DNA sequences within this sample yield the same CDR3. This chain joins TRBV5-1 and TRBJ2-3; D remains unclear. This CDR3 spans 12 amino acids. Germline CDR1 reads SGHRS; CDR2 reads YFSETQ. The V end was cut by 2 bases, the J end by 3 bases, with 4 bases between. The CDR3 spells CASSFTTDTQYF. The CDR3 DNA follows: TGCGCCAGCAGCTTTACGACAGATACGCAGTATTTT.

The chain is built from TRBV7-9 and TRBJ1-1, with D hard to call. The CDR3 spans 9 residues. Germline V gives CDR1 SEHNR, CDR2 FQNEAQ (reference sequence). V was clipped by 10 bases and J by 14 bases, with 14 bases between them. This chain's CDR3 is CATTALGFF. CDR3 DNA sequence: TGTGCCACCACGGCGTTGGGGTTCTTT.

The DNA for the CDR3 is TGTGCCAGCAGCCTCAGGGTCTCTGGGGCCAACGTCCTGACTTTC. This gives the protein CASSLRVSGANVLTF. V is TRBV7-9 and J is TRBJ2-6; TRBD1 might be the D (5 bases). Trimming removed 5 bases from V and 0 bases from J, with 8 bases in between. There are 15 residues in the CDR3. The germline gives CDR1 SEHNR, CDR2 FQNEAQ (reference sequence).

This clone appeared a single time. J is TRBJ2-3 and V is TRBV28; 9 bases map to TRBD1. The CDR3 has 15 amino acids. The J segment lost 4 bases and the V segment lost 2 bases, leaving 4 bases of the junction unmatched. Germline V gene data show CDR1 as MDHEN and CDR2 as SYDVKM. The CDR3 nucleotides are TGTGCCAGCAGTTTACCGGGACAGGGCCCAGATACGCAGTATTTT. Residues: CASSLPGQGPDTQYF. The full variable domain, completed using reference TRBV28 and TRBJ2-3, is DVKVTQSSRYLVKRTGEKVFLECVQDMDHENMFWYRQDPGLGLRLIYFSYDVKMKEKGDIPEGYSVSREKKERFSLILESASTNQTSMYLCASSLPGQGPDTQYFGPGTRLTVL.